The clone carrying this TCR beta chain was recorded many times. TCRdb used MiXCR to reprocess the 5' RACE reads, holding one entry per CDR3 protein. The profile covers some 45,000 distinct CDR3 sequences, with 3% to 4% appearing a single time and less than 4% taken by the ten largest. This specimen comes from a study of early T cells in non-severe SARS-CoV-2 infection. The CDR3 contains 18 residues. V shed 6 bases and J 5 bases; nucleotides not matched to a gene: 19. The V and J genes are TRBV12-3 or TRBV12-4 and TRBJ1-1; 9 bases match TRBD1. The sample consisted of whole blood. The receptor was isolated from an adult who was a healthcare worker with PCR-confirmed SARS-CoV-2 infection or an uninfected control (not recorded which). The CDR3 DNA is TGTGCCAGCAGACAATGGACAGGGGCCCTCCCGGGGGGGACTGAAGCTTTCTTT. This gives the protein CASRQWTGALPGGTEAFF.